The 28 T cell receptor beta chains below were found in one sample sequenced in a study of radiation and T cells in renal cell carcinoma. This sample's time point: blood 2 weeks post-SBRT. Treatment: 15 Gy SBRT to primary tumor, nephrectomy 4 weeks later. The table came from immunoSEQ multiplex PCR; TCRdb's copy has only in-frame clones and leaves some out. This table holds around 120,000 clones, 75% to 90% found once. This specimen was blood, taken from a patient whose treatment included radiotherapy and nephrectomy. These receptors came from a woman aged 60-75 years with renal cell carcinoma.

The V call is TRBV29-1, the J call TRBJ1-2, with TRBD1 as a possible D gene (6 bases). In germline, CDR1 is SQVTM, CDR2 ANQGSEA. The V end was cut by 1 base, the J end by 4 bases, with 16 bases between. The CDR3 is 15 amino acids. CDR3 coding DNA: TGCAGCGTTGAAGGGGGGCATGTGGTTAGCTATGGCTACACCTTC. This sequence encodes CSVEGGHVVSYGYTF.

The chain has TRBV11-3 and TRBJ2-3; 7 nucleotides match TRBD2. Germline-derived CDR1 and CDR2 are SGHNT and YENEEA. The CDR3 extends over 15 amino acids. V trimming: 0 bases; J trimming: 6 bases; junction bases outside the gene matches: 6. Here the CDR3 DNA reads TGTGCCAGCAGCTTAGATCTGGGAGGGCAGGATACGCAGTATTTT. As protein: CASSLDLGGQDTQYF.

This clone appeared a few times. Germline is not matched at one junction end, which may reflect a read error. The J gene is TRBJ2-1, the V gene TRBV7-7; D possibly matches TRBD1 or TRBD2 (6 bases each). Germline assignment: CDR1 SSHAT and CDR2 FNYEAQ (reference sequence). CDR3 length: 15 residues. CDR3 residues: CASSAFSGGRNEQFF. The DNA of the CDR3 is TGTGCTAGCAGCGCTTTTTCTGGGGGGCGGAATGAGCAGTTCTTC.

V is TRBV5-1 and J is TRBJ1-3; D unclear. Germline V gene sequence: CDR1 SGHRS, CDR2 YFSETQ. CDR3 length equals 18 residues. The V end lost 0 bases, the J end lost 0 bases, and 16 bases lay between the germline ends. As DNA, the CDR3 is TGCGCCAGCAGCTTGGCCGGCGGAGGGCCTGGCTCTGGAAACACCATATATTTT. This codes for CASSLAGGGPGSGNTIYF.

In this sample, this clone turned up a few times. The V gene is TRBV7-9, the J gene TRBJ1-3; weak D call: TRBD1 (5 bases). The CDR3 contains 12 residues. With 9 bases removed from V and 3 bases from J, the gap between germline ends came to 9 bases. The germline V gene encodes CDR1 SEHNR and CDR2 FQNEAQ (reference sequence). DNA for the CDR3: TGTGCCAGGGGAGGGGATGGAAACACCATATATTTT. Protein product: CARGGDGNTIYF.

The count of this clone is one. This chain links TRBV25-1 with TRBJ2-3; D remains ambiguous. Germline CDR1 MGHDK, CDR2 SYGVNS. Trimming took off 0 bases at V and 2 bases at J, with 12 bases between the two ends. The CDR3 is made up of 16 amino acids. CDR3 protein: CASSEYYVSATDTQYF. CDR3 nucleotides: TGTGCCAGCAGTGAATATTATGTTTCTGCCACAGATACGCAGTATTTT. The whole variable domain, remainder taken from reference TRBV25-1 and TRBJ2-3, is EADIYQTPRYLVIGTGKKITLECSQTMGHDKMYWYQQDPGMELHLIHYSYGVNSTEKGDLSSESTVSRIRTEHFPLTLESARPSHTSQYLCASSEYYVSATDTQYFGPGTRLTVL.

This clone was detected once. The gene calls are TRBV2 and TRBJ1-3, with D unresolved. Deletions cut 7 bases from V and 4 bases from J, with 11 bases between. The CDR3 extends over 13 amino acids. Per the germline V gene, CDR1 is SNHLY and CDR2 is FYNNEI. The CDR3 protein is CASTSLGGNTIYF. Here the CDR3 DNA reads TGTGCCAGCACTTCACTAGGGGGAAACACCATATATTTT. The whole variable domain, remainder taken from reference TRBV2 and TRBJ1-3, is EPEVTQTPSHQVTQMGQEVILRCVPISNHLYFYWYRQILGQKVEFLVSFYNNEISEKSEIFDDQFSVERPDGSNFTLKIRSTKLEDSAMYFCASTSLGGNTIYFGEGSWLTVV.

The chain is built from TRBV5-4 and TRBJ2-7; the D gene is possibly TRBD2 (6 bases). The CDR3 spans 13 residues. V gave up 1 base and J gave up 5 bases, with 10 bases separating them. Germline V gene lookup returns CDR1 SGHNT and CDR2 YYREEE (reference sequence). The chain's CDR3 is CASSLFSGDEQYF. DNA for the CDR3: TGTGCCAGCAGCTTGTTTTCGGGAGACGAGCAGTACTTC.

V and J are TRBV7-8 and TRBJ2-5; D gene unclear. CDR1 and CDR2 (germline): SGHVS, FQNEAQ. The V end was cut by 6 bases, the J end by 5 bases, with 10 bases between. There are 12 residues in the CDR3. The CDR3 reads CASRSIGETQYF. The DNA for the CDR3 is TGTGCCAGCAGATCCATTGGGGAGACCCAGTACTTC.

This chain uses TRBV30 with TRBJ2-5; D remains unclear. Trimming shortened V by 0 bases and J by 4 bases, and 6 bases separated the two germline ends. Germline CDR1 and CDR2: GTSNPN and SVGIG (reference sequence). The CDR3 is 12 residues long. CDR3 region: CAWSVQRETQYF. CDR3 nucleotides: TGTGCCTGGAGTGTACAACGAGAGACCCAGTACTTC.

A few counts support this clone. The chain combines TRBV5-1 with TRBJ1-1; maybe TRBD1 (6 bases). Trimming pared 1 base from V and 4 bases from J, leaving 14 bases between. Germline-derived CDR1 and CDR2 are SGHRS and YFSETQ. The CDR3 loop spans 15 amino acids. DNA for the CDR3: TGCGCCAGCAGCTTGTTCACAGGGAGGGGCACTGAAGCTTTCTTT. This gives the protein CASSLFTGRGTEAFF.

This chain joins TRBV5-1 and TRBJ2-3; D is uncertain. V dropped 0 bases and J dropped 13 bases, with 12 bases sitting between them. The CDR3 covers 12 residues. The germline V gene encodes CDR1 SGHRS and CDR2 YFSETQ. The CDR3 DNA sequence: TGCGCCAGCAGCTTGGTTGGTGAGACGGAGTATTTT. Translating it yields CASSLVGETEYF.

The chain joins TRBV7-3 to TRBJ1-1; 9 bases agree with TRBD1. The CDR3 consists of 15 residues. Trimming cost V 5 bases and J 1 base; bases outside gene matches: 5. Germline values: CDR1 SGHTA, CDR2 FQGTGA. In DNA, the CDR3 is TGTGCCAGCAGCCGGACAGGGGATGGGAACACTGAAGCTTTCTTT. This codes for CASSRTGDGNTEAFF.

The chain carries TRBV6-5 and TRBJ1-5; 10 bases agree with TRBD1. V shed 6 bases, J shed 6 bases, and the junction held 5 bases outside the gene matches. The CDR3 has 14 residues. CDR1 is MNHEY and CDR2 is SVGAGI in the germline V gene. In DNA form, the CDR3 reads TGTGCCAGCAGCCAGGGACAGGGGTTTCAGCCCCAGCATTTT. Translated: CASSQGQGFQPQHF.

The rearrangement links TRBV28 to TRBJ1-5; possibly TRBD1 for D (6 bases). The V end lost 8 bases, the J end lost 6 bases, and 17 bases lay between the germline ends. Germline V CDR1 and CDR2: MDHEN, SYDVKM. The CDR3 is 14 amino acids. CDR3 amino acids: CASRRRGLFQPQHF. CDR3 coding DNA: TGTGCCAGCCGGCGCAGGGGCCTATTTCAGCCCCAGCATTTT. Full variable domain (remainder filled in from reference TRBV28 and TRBJ1-5): DVKVTQSSRYLVKRTGEKVFLECVQDMDHENMFWYRQDPGLGLRLIYFSYDVKMKEKGDIPEGYSVSREKKERFSLILESASTNQTSMYLCASRRRGLFQPQHFGDGTRLSIL.

This clone was counted between two and nine times. The chain uses TRBV10-3 and TRBJ1-1; a weak D match, TRBD1 (6 bases). Germline V gene data show CDR1 as ENHRY and CDR2 as SYGVKD. The germline V and J ends were trimmed by 2 bases and 10 bases, with 11 bases remaining between them. This CDR3 has 12 amino acids. The CDR3 region is CAISEPDRGAFF. DNA for the CDR3: TGTGCCATCAGTGAGCCGGACAGAGGAGCTTTCTTT.

The CDR3 protein is CASNALGSHTGELFF. For the CDR3, the DNA is TGTGCCAGCAACGCTCTAGGGAGCCACACCGGGGAGCTGTTTTTT. This chain joins TRBV6-5 and TRBJ2-2; a weak D match, TRBD2 (5 bases). Trimming pared 7 bases from V and 3 bases from J, leaving 15 bases between. CDR3 size: 15 residues. Germline CDR1 is MNHEY and CDR2 is SVGAGI.

This clone was observed a handful of times. The chain employs TRBV18 and TRBJ2-2; D gene unclear. V shed 3 bases and J shed 7 bases, with 6 bases lying between them. Looked up from germline, CDR1 is KGHSH and CDR2 is LQKENI. CDR3 length: 12 amino acids. In nucleotides, the CDR3 is TGTGCCAGCTCACCCAACTACGGGGAGCTGTTTTTT. Protein product: CASSPNYGELFF.

The chain couples TRBV7-2 to TRBJ2-7; the D gene is possibly TRBD2 (5 bases). The germline V gene encodes CDR1 SGHTA and CDR2 FQGNSA. There are 15 residues in the CDR3. Trimming stripped 2 bases from V and 3 bases from J, with 14 bases between. The CDR3 DNA is TGTGCCAGCAGCTTAAGGGCGGGTGAAGACTACGAGCAGTACTTC. This encodes CASSLRAGEDYEQYF.

The V and J genes are TRBV6-1 and TRBJ1-5; D possibly corresponds to TRBD1 (6 bases). Germline values: CDR1 MNHNS, CDR2 SASEGT. V lost 4 bases and J lost 5, with 21 bases in between. This CDR3 contains 17 residues. The DNA for the CDR3 is TGTGCCAGCAGTGCCCAGGCCATCGGGGGCGGTTATCAGCCCCAGCATTTT. Protein product: CASSAQAIGGGYQPQHF.

V gene TRBV27 combines with J gene TRBJ2-6; a weak D match, TRBD1 (6 bases). The V gene lost 4 bases and the J gene lost 0 bases, with 19 bases spanning the gap. The CDR3 loop spans 19 amino acids. CDR1 is MNHEY, CDR2 SMNVEV, per germline (reference sequence). The CDR3 DNA is TGTGCCAGCAGTTCCAAAGACAGGCAAGGCGACTCTGGGGCCAACGTCCTGACTTTC. Protein product: CASSSKDRQGDSGANVLTF. The variable domain in full, completed from reference TRBV27 and TRBJ2-6, reads EAQVTQNPRYLITVTGKKLTVTCSQNMNHEYMSWYRQDPGLGLRQIYYSMNVEVTDKGDVPEGYKVSRKEKRNFPLILESPSPNQTSLYFCASSSKDRQGDSGANVLTFGAGSRLTVL.

The chain has TRBV6-5 and TRBJ1-6, with D uncertain. The CDR3 consists of 14 residues. Trimming pared 6 bases from V and 0 bases from J, leaving 6 bases between. The germline V gene has CDR1 MNHEY and CDR2 SVGAGI. The CDR3 coding sequence is TGTGCCAGCAGCCGCTCCTCCTATAATTCACCCCTCCACTTT. Translated, it gives CASSRSSYNSPLHF.

The chain uses TRBV30 and TRBJ1-2, with unresolved D. CDR3 length: 11 residues. V was trimmed by 1 base and J by 7 bases, leaving 7 bases between them. CDR1 GTSNPN and CDR2 SVGIG come from the germline V gene (reference sequence). The CDR3 here is CAWSAGGGYTF. The CDR3 DNA reads as TGTGCCTGGAGTGCGGGAGGTGGCTACACCTTC.

The chain employs TRBV28 and TRBJ1-2; D uncertain. Germline V gene lookup returns CDR1 MDHEN and CDR2 SYDVKM. The CDR3 has 14 amino acids. V was shortened by 3 bases and J by 2 bases, with 10 bases between the two germline ends. The CDR3, as DNA: TGTGCCAGCAGTTTCCCCGGGCTCAACTATGGCTACACCTTC. It translates to CASSFPGLNYGYTF.

V gene TRBV5-6 combines with J gene TRBJ2-6; D not resolved. The length of the CDR3 is 17 residues. CDR1 SGHDT and CDR2 YYEEEE come from the germline V gene. V dropped 1 base and J dropped 1 base, with 12 bases sitting between them. CDR3 protein: CASSLLRPYSGANVLTF. In nucleotides, the CDR3 is TGTGCCAGCAGCTTGTTGCGGCCATATTCTGGGGCCAACGTCCTGACTTTC.

V and J are TRBV28 and TRBJ2-1; a weak D match, TRBD2 (5 bases). This CDR3 is 13 amino acids long. Germline V gene data show CDR1 as MDHEN and CDR2 as SYDVKM. V gave up 3 bases and J gave up 6 bases, with 9 bases separating them. The DNA of the CDR3 is TGTGCCAGCAGTTTCGGACTGGGCAATGAGCAGTTCTTC. Translation: CASSFGLGNEQFF.

The rearrangement uses TRBV6-6 and TRBJ1-6, with no clear D. The CDR3 consists of 13 residues. Looked up from germline, CDR1 is MNHNY and CDR2 is SVGAGI (reference sequence). Trimming stripped 5 bases from V and 6 bases from J, with 8 bases between. CDR3 region: CASSSYSNSPLHF. In DNA form, the CDR3 reads TGTGCCAGCAGTAGTTACAGTAATTCACCCCTCCACTTT.

V usage is TRBV6-5 and J usage is TRBJ1-5, with 8 bases fitting TRBD1. The J segment lost 6 bases and the V segment lost 3 bases, leaving 4 bases of the junction unmatched. The CDR3 is 14 residues long. The germline V gene encodes CDR1 MNHEY and CDR2 SVGAGI. The CDR3 bases are TGTGCCAGCAGTTATCGACAGGGGATTCAGCCCCAGCATTTT. Protein product: CASSYRQGIQPQHF.